The entry that follows covers one TCR beta chain sequence. The antigen remains undetermined. These data are taken from a study of PD-1 blockade in mismatch repair-deficient tumors. Study-level background: Patients had over ten mismatch repair-deficient cancer types and were previously treated and progressing.

Sequencing was performed with immunoSEQ multiplex PCR; in TCRdb, only in-frame clones are kept and a portion is missing. The sample lists 11,000 to 15,000 clones; 70% to 85% were seen once. PCR or immunohistochemistry showed mismatch repair deficiency in every enrolled patient. Three pembrolizumab responders had their TCRs sequenced. The study, taken as a whole, reports: Tumor-resident clones, often undetectable pretreatment in blood, expanded then contracted after pembrolizumab.

Specimen: PBMCs, collected about 15 weeks after starting pembrolizumab. The TCR comes from an adult with mismatch repair-deficient cancer.

The CDR3 here is CASSAHGGGTEKLFF. CDR3 in DNA: TGTGCCAGCAGTGCCCATGGGGGGGGGACTGAAAAACTGTTTTTT. The chain joins TRBV28 to TRBJ1-4; the D gene is possibly TRBD1 (5 bases). V was clipped by 5 bases and J by 7 bases, with 17 bases between them. This CDR3 has 15 amino acids. Germline V gene data show CDR1 as MDHEN and CDR2 as SYDVKM.